A single sample is the source of the 4 T cell receptor beta chains below, sequenced in a study of CD8 T cells in Susac syndrome. RNA was extracted with the RNeasy kit, and a quantity of roughly 0.5 to 1 ug was reverse transcribed using random hexamers. Using its own MiXCR run on the immunoSEQ multiplex PCR reads, TCRdb lists one record per CDR3 protein. The table shows approximately 150,000 distinct CDR3 sequences, with less than 95% occurring only once. The material sequenced was CD4+ T cells from PBMCs. The receptors come from a human donor with multiple sclerosis.

The chain joins TRBV29-1 to TRBJ1-4; 8 bases are a match to TRBD1. Germline V gene sequence: CDR1 SQVTM, CDR2 ANQGSEA. The CDR3 is 12 amino acids. V lost 7 bases and J lost 7; bases outside the gene matches: 5. CDR3 sequence: CSARTGIEKLFF. In DNA form, the CDR3 reads TGCAGCGCCAGGACAGGGATTGAAAAACTGTTTTTT. The entire variable domain, with the rest obtained from reference TRBV29-1 and TRBJ1-4, is as follows: SAVISQKPSRDICQRGTSLTIQCQVDSQVTMMFWYRQQPGQSLTLIATANQGSEATYESGFVIDKFPISRPNLTFSTLTVSNMSPEDSSIYLCSARTGIEKLFFGSGTQLSVL.

V usage is TRBV20-1 and J usage is TRBJ2-7; 11 bases are a match to TRBD2. Germline CDR1 DFQATT, CDR2 SNEGSKA (reference sequence). The CDR3 contains 13 residues. Here the CDR3 reads CSTGTSGTYEQYF. CDR3 bases: TGCAGCACCGGGACTAGCGGAACCTACGAGCAGTACTTC.

V usage is TRBV4-3 and J usage is TRBJ2-1; 8 bases agree with TRBD2. Germline V lookup: CDR1 LGHNA, CDR2 YSLEER. CDR3 length: 13 amino acids. After removal of 3 bases from V and 13 bases from J, the junction contained 8 bases not matched to a gene. The CDR3 nucleotides are TGCGCCAGCAGCCAGGAACCGGGACTAGGTCAGTTCTTC. It translates to CASSQEPGLGQFF.

The J gene is TRBJ2-3, the V gene TRBV20-1; maybe TRBD2 (6 bases). This CDR3 has 13 residues. Per germline, CDR1 DFQATT and CDR2 SNEGSKA (reference sequence). V gave up 6 bases and J gave up 4 bases, with 14 bases separating them. The CDR3 DNA reads as TGCAGTGCCCGGACCGGGAGTGCAGATACGCAGTATTTT. Amino acids: CSARTGSADTQYF.